This T cell receptor beta chain stems from a study of blood T cell repertoires in COVID-19. Study in general: The United States, Italy and Spain provided the acute and convalescent COVID-19 samples.

This CDR3 is built from 14 residues. With 8 bases removed from V and 7 bases from J, the gap between germline ends came to 18 bases. Germline-derived CDR1 and CDR2 are MDHEN and SYDVKM. How the authors handled the data: Amplification of reference gene primers was used by the study to estimate nucleated cell counts. The data were produced by immunoSEQ multiplex PCR, yet TCRdb's version contains in-frame clones alone and is incomplete. The V and J calls and the clone size are those of that table, but D and trimming were determined from the DNA. The sample includes roughly 200,000 clones, about 88% of them seen just once.

The source is a young man with active or convalescent COVID-19. The chain couples TRBV28 to TRBJ2-1, with D maybe TRBD2 (5 bases). Material for sequencing was peripheral blood. CDR3 DNA: TGTGCCAGCTCAGCTAGCTTAGTTGGGAATGAGCAGTTCTTC. Its protein is CASSASLVGNEQFF.